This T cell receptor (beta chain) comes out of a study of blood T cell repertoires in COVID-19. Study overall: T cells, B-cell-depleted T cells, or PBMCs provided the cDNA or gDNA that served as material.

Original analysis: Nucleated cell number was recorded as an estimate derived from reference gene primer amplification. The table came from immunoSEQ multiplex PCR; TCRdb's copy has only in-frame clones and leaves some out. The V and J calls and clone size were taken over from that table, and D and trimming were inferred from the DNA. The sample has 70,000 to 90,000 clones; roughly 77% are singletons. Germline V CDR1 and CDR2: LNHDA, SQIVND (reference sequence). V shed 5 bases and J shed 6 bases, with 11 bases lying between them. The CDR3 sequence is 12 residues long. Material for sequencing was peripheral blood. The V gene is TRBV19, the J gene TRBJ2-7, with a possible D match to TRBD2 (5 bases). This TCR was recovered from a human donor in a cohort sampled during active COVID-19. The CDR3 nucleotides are TGTGCCAGTAGTCGGGCAGAGGGCGAGCAGTACTTC. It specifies CASSRAEGEQYF.